This TCR beta chain was recorded in a study of cytomegalovirus exposure and HLA in healthy donors. J was trimmed by 15 bases and V by 2 bases; bases with no gene match: 11. Germline V gives CDR1 LNHDA, CDR2 SQIVND (reference sequence). The CDR3 contains 13 residues. Study conclusions and caveats: The TCR clusters that emerged in the first cohort tended, a later analysis found, to co-occur in the approximately 110 validation repertoires. A list of 150 or so TCR beta chains associated with cytomegalovirus was given.

On this clone itself: Its target is not known.

The assay was immunoSEQ multiplex PCR, and TCRdb's table has in-frame clones only and misses some. The sample consists of under 85,000 clones, around 94% of them appearing once. The rearrangement joins TRBV19 to TRBJ2-3, with TRBD2 matching over 7 bases. The sequencing sample was made of PBMCs. The clonotype was recovered from a young woman in good health and CMV-seropositive. The CDR3 region is CASSIQEAGLTYF. As DNA, the CDR3 is TGTGCCAGTAGTATACAAGAAGCGGGACTCACCTATTTT.